Below, 7 T cell receptor beta chains from the same sample are listed, as sequenced in a study of blood T cell repertoires in COVID-19. TCRdb keeps only in-frame clones here, not all; method: immunoSEQ multiplex PCR. This repertoire shows about 170,000 clones, about 90% found once; its top ten account for roughly 9.7%. The sequencing input was peripheral blood. These receptors all come from a woman in her fifties or sixties with COVID-19, enrolled during active disease.

The chain employs TRBV4-1 and TRBJ1-5; D uncertain. V lost 1 base and J lost 3, with 10 bases in between. CDR3 length equals 15 residues. Germline V lookup: CDR1 MGHRA, CDR2 YSYEKL. CDR3 DNA sequence: TGCGCCAGCAGCCAAGGTTCCGGGGACAATCAGCCCCAGCATTTT. Protein product: CASSQGSGDNQPQHF.

The chain recombines TRBV24-1 with TRBJ2-2; maybe TRBD2 (5 bases). This CDR3 is 15 amino acids long. V was trimmed by 5 bases and J by 1 base, leaving 10 bases between them. Per the germline V gene, CDR1 is KGHDR and CDR2 is SFDVKD. DNA for the CDR3: TGTGCCACCAGTGCCCAGAGCGGGAACACCGGGGAGCTGTTTTTT. Protein sequence: CATSAQSGNTGELFF.

This sequence joins TRBV5-4 and TRBJ1-2, with TRBD1 identical over 7 bases. J was trimmed by 2 bases and V by 4 bases; bases with no gene match: 17. The CDR3 covers 18 residues. Germline CDR1 is SGHNT and CDR2 is YYREEE (reference sequence). The CDR3, as DNA: TGTGCCAGCAGCCCTCGACAGGGAATTGGCTGGGACAACTATGGCTACACCTTC. Encoded protein: CASSPRQGIGWDNYGYTF. Full variable domain (remainder filled in from reference TRBV5-4 and TRBJ1-2): ETGVTQSPTHLIKTRGQQVTLRCSSQSGHNTVSWYQQALGQGPQFIFQYYREEENGRGNFPPRFSGLQFPNYSSELNVNALELDDSALYLCASSPRQGIGWDNYGYTFGSGTRLTVV.

V gene TRBV19 combines with J gene TRBJ1-2; 7 positions agree with TRBD1. There are 14 residues in the CDR3. CDR1 LNHDA and CDR2 SQIVND come from the germline V gene (reference sequence). J gave up 6 bases and V 10 bases, and 14 bases lay outside the gene matches. This chain's CDR3 is CATRYSPGGNGYTF. For the CDR3, the DNA is TGTGCCACCCGGTACAGTCCAGGGGGAAATGGCTACACCTTC.

The J gene is TRBJ1-1, the V gene TRBV12-3 or TRBV12-4; D not resolved. CDR3 length equals 12 residues. V lost 2 bases to trimming and J lost 10 bases, with 11 bases between them. The CDR3 reads CASSLRGGRAFF. As DNA, the CDR3 is TGTGCCAGCAGTTTACGGGGAGGTCGAGCTTTCTTT.

This rearrangement joins TRBV5-1 to TRBJ2-1; TRBD2 aligns across 10 bases. Germline-derived CDR1 and CDR2 are SGHRS and YFSETQ. The length of the CDR3 is 16 residues. With V trimmed by 1 base and J by 11 bases, 12 bases remained unmatched. The CDR3 protein is CASSLSTSGILGQQFF. CDR3 in DNA: TGCGCCAGCAGCTTGTCAACTAGCGGGATACTCGGGCAGCAGTTCTTC.

The J gene is TRBJ2-7, the V gene TRBV19, with 10 bases fitting TRBD2. Trimming at V came to 6 bases and at J to 4 bases, leaving 6 bases not matched to a gene. CDR3 length: 14 amino acids. Germline CDR1 is LNHDA and CDR2 is SQIVND (reference sequence). CDR3 sequence reads: CASRRTSGAYEQYF. The CDR3 region has the DNA TGTGCCAGTAGGAGGACTAGCGGAGCTTACGAGCAGTACTTC.